This TCR beta chain comes out of a study of T cells after yellow fever vaccination. Study-level points and caveats: Contaminating bulk clonotypes could be abundant in FACS-sorted repertoires.

Trimming took off 0 bases at V and 11 bases at J, with 10 bases between the two ends. The CDR3 is 11 amino acids. Germline V gene data show CDR1 as DFQATT and CDR2 as SNEGSKA (reference sequence). A single record per CDR3 protein comes from TCRdb applying MiXCR to the 5' RACE reads. This sample yields 600,000 to 750,000 distinct CDR3 sequences, of which 9% to 15% are seen a single time; under 15% belongs to the top ten. This clonotype was observed at least ten times. Its antigen remains unknown. The V gene is TRBV20-1, the J gene TRBJ1-1; unclear D gene. The source was PBMCs, collected on the day of the yellow fever booster vaccination. This TCR was recovered from a man aged 30 to 45 who received the YFV17D yellow fever vaccine. Written as DNA, the CDR3 is TGCAGTGCTAGAGACCTACCCTCGGCTTTCTTT. Translated: CSARDLPSAFF.